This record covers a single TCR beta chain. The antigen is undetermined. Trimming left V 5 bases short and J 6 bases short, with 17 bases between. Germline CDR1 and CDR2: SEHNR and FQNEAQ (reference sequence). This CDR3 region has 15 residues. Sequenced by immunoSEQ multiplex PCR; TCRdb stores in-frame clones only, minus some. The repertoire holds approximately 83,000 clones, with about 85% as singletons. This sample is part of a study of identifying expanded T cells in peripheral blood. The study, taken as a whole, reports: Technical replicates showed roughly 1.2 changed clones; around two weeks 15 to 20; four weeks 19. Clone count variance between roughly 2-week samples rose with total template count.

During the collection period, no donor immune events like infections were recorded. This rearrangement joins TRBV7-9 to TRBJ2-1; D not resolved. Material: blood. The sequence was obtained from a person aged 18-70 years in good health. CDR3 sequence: CASSPKVRVSNEQFF. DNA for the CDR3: TGTGCCAGCAGCCCGAAGGTAAGGGTCTCCAATGAGCAGTTCTTC.